This TCR beta chain was obtained from a study of blood T cell repertoires in COVID-19. This CDR3 spans 13 amino acids. Germline loops: CDR1 LGHDT, CDR2 YNNKEL (reference sequence). J lost 8 bases, V lost 8 bases, and 8 bases had no gene match. TCRdb's table, derived via immunoSEQ multiplex PCR, lists solely in-frame clones and lacks some. The table lists 150,000 to 200,000 clones, less than 85% of them singletons. The sequencing input was peripheral blood. This sequence was found in a woman over 75 with acute or convalescent COVID-19. V usage is TRBV3-1 (or the pseudogene TRBV3-2) and J usage is TRBJ2-1, with 8 positions matching TRBD2. The CDR3 loop reads CASYSGSSHEQFF. In DNA, the CDR3 is TGTGCCAGCTACAGCGGGAGTTCCCATGAGCAGTTCTTC.